This T cell receptor beta chain was profiled in a study of PD-L1 blockade in urothelial cancer. Overall study context: Blood analysis took place 3 weeks (second dose) and 6 weeks after treatment start. Typically, measured as a median, blood samples had more than 110,000 T cells.

Remarks on this clone: Antigen: not known.

The time point is: pretreatment peripheral blood. Sequenced by immunoSEQ multiplex PCR; TCRdb stores in-frame clones only, minus some. The table has about 51,000 clones, about 86% seen once. General study points: Those with durable benefit had larger increases in tumor-associated blood clones at 3 weeks.

Sequencing was performed on PBMCs, taken around atezolizumab (anti-PD-L1) treatment. This TCR was recovered from a man aged 55 to 70 with urothelial cancer.

As DNA, the CDR3 is TGTGCCAGCAAGGTTTGGAGGGGGCCTGAAGAGCAGTACTTC. The encoded protein is CASKVWRGPEEQYF. The chain links TRBV2 to TRBJ2-7, with a tentative D call TRBD1 (7 bases). Trimming took 7 bases from V and 7 from J, leaving 20 bases between them. Germline-derived CDR1 and CDR2 are SNHLY and FYNNEI. The CDR3 spans 14 residues.